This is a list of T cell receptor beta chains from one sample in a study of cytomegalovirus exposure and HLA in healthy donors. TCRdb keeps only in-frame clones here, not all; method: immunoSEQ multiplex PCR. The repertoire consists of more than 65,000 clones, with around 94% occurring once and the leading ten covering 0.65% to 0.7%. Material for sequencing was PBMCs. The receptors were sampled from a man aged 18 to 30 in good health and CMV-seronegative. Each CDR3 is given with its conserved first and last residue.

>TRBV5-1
CASRRTYRAQGNTEAFF
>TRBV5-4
CASSSGQGLNQPQHF
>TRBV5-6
CASSFLGTSGTDTQYF
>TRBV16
CASSGTGRTDTQYF
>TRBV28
CASSLRRANEQFF
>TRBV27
CASSLKGVVTDTQYF
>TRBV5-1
CASSAGAGLGNSPLHF
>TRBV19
CASSIGPRRQIRNTEAFF
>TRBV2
CASSGTGGGYGYTF
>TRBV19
CASSPRQGAYEQYF
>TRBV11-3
CASSSHPGLAKNIQYF
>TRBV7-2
CASSLGGQRFHEQYF
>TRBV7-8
CASSLLVTLGAKSYEQYF
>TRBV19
CASGTPGGASYNEQFF
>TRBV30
CAWRSPLTDPSNQPQHF
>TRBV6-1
CASSLEMGGQPQHF
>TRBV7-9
CASSLEEFQETQYF
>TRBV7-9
CASKRLATNEKLFF
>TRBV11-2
CASSLVVAGGVDTQYF